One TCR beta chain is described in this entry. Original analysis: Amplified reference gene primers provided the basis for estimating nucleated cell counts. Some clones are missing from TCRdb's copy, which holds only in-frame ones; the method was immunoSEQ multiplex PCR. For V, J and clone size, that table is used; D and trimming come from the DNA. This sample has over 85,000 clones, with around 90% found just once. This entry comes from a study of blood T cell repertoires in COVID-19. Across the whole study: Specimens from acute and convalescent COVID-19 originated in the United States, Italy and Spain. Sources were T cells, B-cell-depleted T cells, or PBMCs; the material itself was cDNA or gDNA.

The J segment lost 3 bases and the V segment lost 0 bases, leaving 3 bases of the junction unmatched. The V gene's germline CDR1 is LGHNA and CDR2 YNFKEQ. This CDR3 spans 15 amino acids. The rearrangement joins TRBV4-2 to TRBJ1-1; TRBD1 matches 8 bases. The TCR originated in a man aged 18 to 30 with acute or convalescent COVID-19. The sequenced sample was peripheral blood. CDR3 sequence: CASSQETGVDTEAFF. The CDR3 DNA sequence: TGTGCCAGCAGCCAAGAGACAGGGGTGGACACTGAAGCTTTCTTT.